Shown below are 19 T cell receptor beta chains from a single sample sequenced in a study of graft-versus-host responses after intestinal transplantation. No antigens are known for them. Clones were read by immunoSEQ multiplex PCR, and TCRdb kept only the in-frame ones, dropping some. The sample holds about 73,000 clones, around 90% seen once. Material: unstimulated CD8+ T cells sorted from spleen or lymph node cells, obtained before transplant. The source of these receptors is a human donor who was the organ donor for an intestinal transplant.

V and J are TRBV27 and TRBJ2-1; 12 bases align to TRBD2. Unmatched junction bases numbered 4, after V lost 6 bases and J lost 4 bases. Per the germline V gene, CDR1 is MNHEY and CDR2 is SMNVEV (reference sequence). The CDR3 consists of 15 residues. This chain's CDR3 is CASRRLAGDYNEQFF. The CDR3 nucleotides are TGTGCCAGCAGGCGACTAGCGGGAGATTACAATGAGCAGTTCTTC.

This chain joins TRBV2 and TRBJ1-6; D not resolved. The CDR3 has 17 amino acids. The V gene's germline CDR1 is SNHLY and CDR2 FYNNEI. V was shortened by 7 bases and J by 1 base, with 17 bases between the two germline ends. Written as DNA, the CDR3 is TGTGCCAGCACCCGGGTCGGGGTACGGTCCTATAATTCACCCCTCCACTTT. This gives the protein CASTRVGVRSYNSPLHF.

V usage is TRBV5-6 and J usage is TRBJ1-5; D is ambiguous. Trimming removed 3 bases at V and 4 bases at J, with 11 bases between. Germline assignment: CDR1 SGHDT and CDR2 YYEEEE. This CDR3 contains 14 residues. CDR3 bases: TGTGCCAGCAGCTGGAGAGGGAGGAATCAGCCCCAGCATTTT. It yields the protein CASSWRGRNQPQHF.

This chain joins TRBV5-1 and TRBJ2-7; a possible D gene is TRBD1 (5 bases). Germline V gene lookup returns CDR1 SGHRS and CDR2 YFSETQ. The CDR3 has 13 amino acids. V lost 4 bases and J 6 bases, leaving 14 bases between the germline ends. The CDR3 reads CASSLEQGTEQYV. The CDR3 coding sequence is TGCGCCAGCAGCCTGGAGCAGGGAACCGAGCAGTACGTC.

The chain links TRBV9 to TRBJ1-2, with 7 bases fitting TRBD1. CDR3 length equals 16 residues. The V segment lost 5 bases and the J segment 4 bases; nucleotides outside the gene matches: 14. The germline V gene encodes CDR1 SGDLS and CDR2 YYNGEE. CDR3: CASSTRNTGAIYGYTF. As DNA, the CDR3 is TGTGCCAGCAGTACTAGGAACACAGGGGCTATCTATGGCTACACCTTC.

This clone was counted once. The rearrangement links TRBV7-8 to TRBJ1-6; D is perhaps TRBD1 (5 bases). The germline V gene encodes CDR1 SGHVS and CDR2 FQNEAQ. The CDR3 loop spans 15 amino acids. Trimming cost V 1 base and J 7 bases, with 11 bases left between them. CDR3 bases: TGTGCCAGCAGCTTAGAAGCAGGGCCGAATTCACCCCTCCACTTT. Encoded protein: CASSLEAGPNSPLHF.

The table lists this clone with a count of one. V gene TRBV7-3 combines with J gene TRBJ2-2, with D possibly being TRBD1 (6 bases). CDR1 is SGHTA and CDR2 is FQGTGA in the germline V gene. This CDR3 has 14 residues. Between the trimmed V and J ends, which lost 4 bases and 2 bases, there was a span of 8 bases. DNA for the CDR3: TGTGCCAGCAGCTCGACAGGAAACACCGGGGAGCTGTTTTTT. Protein sequence: CASSSTGNTGELFF. The full variable domain, its missing parts supplied by reference TRBV7-3 and TRBJ2-2, is GAGVSQTPSNKVTEKGKYVELRCDPISGHTALYWYRQSLGQGPEFLIYFQGTGAADDSGLPNDRFFAVRPEGSVSTLKIQRTERGDSAVYLCASSSTGNTGELFFGEGSRLTVL.

The rearrangement joins TRBV25-1 to TRBJ2-5; D unresolved. Germline V gene lookup returns CDR1 MGHDK and CDR2 SYGVNS. V lost 6 bases to trimming and J lost 5 bases, with 10 bases between them. CDR3 length equals 12 residues. The CDR3 DNA reads TGTGCCAGCAGATTGAGACTCGAGACCCAGTACTTC. This sequence encodes CASRLRLETQYF. The variable domain in full, completed from reference TRBV25-1 and TRBJ2-5, reads EADIYQTPRYLVIGTGKKITLECSQTMGHDKMYWYQQDPGMELHLIHYSYGVNSTEKGDLSSESTVSRIRTEHFPLTLESARPSHTSQYLCASRLRLETQYFGPGTRLLVL.

This sequence joins TRBV14 and TRBJ2-2, with D possibly being TRBD1 (5 bases). V dropped 6 bases and J dropped 4 bases, with 18 bases sitting between them. Germline V CDR1 and CDR2: SGHDN, FVKESK. This CDR3 contains 16 residues. The CDR3 protein is CASRPPLQDSTGELFF. CDR3 nucleotides: TGTGCCAGCAGACCTCCTCTCCAAGACAGCACCGGGGAGCTGTTTTTT.

V gene TRBV27 combines with J gene TRBJ2-3; 9 positions agree with TRBD2. Per germline, CDR1 MNHEY and CDR2 SMNVEV (reference sequence). After removal of 5 bases from V and 0 bases from J, the junction contained 6 bases not matched to a gene. The CDR3 extends over 16 amino acids. CDR3 residues: CASSPGLALSTDTQYF. CDR3 nucleotide sequence: TGTGCCAGCAGTCCCGGACTAGCGCTGAGCACAGATACGCAGTATTTT.

This chain uses TRBV13 with TRBJ1-2; D perhaps matches TRBD1 (5 bases). V was shortened by 0 bases and J by 6 bases, with 20 bases between the two germline ends. The CDR3 runs to 17 residues. Germline V gene sequence: CDR1 PRHDT, CDR2 FYEKMQ (reference sequence). CDR3 loop: CASSLGRPGRSGDGYTF. CDR3 nucleotide sequence: TGTGCCAGCAGCTTAGGCCGGCCAGGGAGGAGCGGGGATGGCTACACCTTC.

The chain uses TRBV5-4 and TRBJ1-2; D possibly corresponds to TRBD1 (6 bases). The CDR3 has 13 residues. CDR1 is SGHNT and CDR2 is YYREEE in the germline V gene (reference sequence). The ends were cut back, 5 bases at V and 8 bases at J, with 16 bases in the middle. This chain's CDR3 is CASSTDSYPGYTF. Written as DNA, the CDR3 is TGTGCCAGCAGTACGGACAGTTACCCAGGCTACACCTTC. The full variable domain, completed using reference TRBV5-4 and TRBJ1-2, is ETGVTQSPTHLIKTRGQQVTLRCSSQSGHNTVSWYQQALGQGPQFIFQYYREEENGRGNFPPRFSGLQFPNYSSELNVNALELDDSALYLCASSTDSYPGYTFGSGTRLTVV.

This chain links TRBV27 with TRBJ1-2, with 9 nucleotides matching TRBD1. After removal of 5 bases from V and 4 bases from J, the junction contained 14 bases not matched to a gene. CDR3 length equals 17 residues. Germline CDR1 and CDR2: MNHEY and SMNVEV (reference sequence). The CDR3 loop is CASSPGQGSAPLYGYTF. CDR3 in DNA: TGTGCCAGCAGTCCGGGACAGGGATCCGCTCCTCTCTATGGCTACACCTTC.

The table lists this clone with a count of one. This chain joins TRBV4-1 and TRBJ1-4; perhaps TRBD1 as D (6 bases). Trimming pared 4 bases from V and 7 bases from J, leaving 16 bases between. The CDR3 consists of 15 residues. Germline loops: CDR1 MGHRA, CDR2 YSYEKL. CDR3 region: CASSLGMGAGEKLFF. The CDR3 bases are TGCGCCAGCAGCCTAGGGATGGGGGCGGGTGAAAAACTGTTTTTT.

The chain employs TRBV6-1 and TRBJ2-7; TRBD2 is a possible D gene (5 bases). V gave up 10 bases and J gave up 1 base, with 14 bases separating them. This CDR3 comprises 13 residues. Germline V lookup: CDR1 MNHNS, CDR2 SASEGT. The CDR3 protein is CATLASLSYEQYV. Here the CDR3 DNA reads TGTGCCACCTTAGCGAGCTTATCCTACGAGCAGTACGTC.

The chain recombines TRBV11-2 with TRBJ1-2; TRBD1 is a possible D gene (6 bases). The germline V and J ends were trimmed by 1 base and 3 bases, with 9 bases remaining between them. Germline lookup yields CDR1 SGHAT and CDR2 FQNNGV. This CDR3 contains 14 residues. CDR3 nucleotide sequence: TGTGCCAGCAGCTTAGTAGGGGGGGACTATGGCTACACCTTC. Its translation is CASSLVGGDYGYTF.

This chain joins TRBV4-3 and TRBJ1-2, with TRBD1 matching 8 bases. After removal of 0 bases from V and 5 bases from J, the junction contained 2 bases not matched to a gene. The V gene's germline CDR1 is LGHNA and CDR2 YSLEER. This CDR3 comprises 14 residues. The CDR3 DNA reads TGCGCCAGCAGCCAAGACAGGGGGCTTTATGGCTACACCTTC. Encoded protein: CASSQDRGLYGYTF.

The count of this clone is one. The chain has TRBV28 and TRBJ1-1; D is undetermined. V was trimmed by 7 bases and J by 0 bases, leaving 9 bases between them. CDR3 length: 13 residues. CDR1 is MDHEN, CDR2 SYDVKM, per germline. CDR3 sequence reads: CASTVGVNTEAFF. CDR3 in DNA: TGTGCCAGCACTGTAGGAGTGAACACTGAAGCTTTCTTT.

The J gene is TRBJ1-1, the V gene TRBV5-6; D is ambiguous. The V end was cut by 6 bases, the J end by 0 bases, with 6 bases between. The CDR3 runs 12 residues. Germline V CDR1 and CDR2: SGHDT, YYEEEE. The CDR3 DNA reads TGTGCCAGCACGTTTCTGAACACTGAAGCTTTCTTT. Translation gives CASTFLNTEAFF.